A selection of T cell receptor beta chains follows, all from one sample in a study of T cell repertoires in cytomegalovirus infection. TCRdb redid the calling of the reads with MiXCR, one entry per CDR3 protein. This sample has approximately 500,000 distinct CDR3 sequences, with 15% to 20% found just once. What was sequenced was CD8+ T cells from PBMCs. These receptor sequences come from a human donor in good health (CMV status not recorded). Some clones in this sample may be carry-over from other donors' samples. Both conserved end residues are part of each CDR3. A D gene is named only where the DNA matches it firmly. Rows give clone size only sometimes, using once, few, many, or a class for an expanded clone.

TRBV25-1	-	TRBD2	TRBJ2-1	CASNEAGATYNEQFF	TGTGCCAGCAACGAAGCGGGAGCCACCTACAATGAGCAGTTCTTC
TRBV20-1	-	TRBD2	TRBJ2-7	CSANSGRALDEQYF	TGCAGTGCTAATAGCGGGAGGGCCCTCGACGAGCAGTACTTC
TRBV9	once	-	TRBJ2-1	CASSGGRGNEQFF	TGTGCCAGCAGCGGGGGGCGAGGGAATGAGCAGTTCTTC
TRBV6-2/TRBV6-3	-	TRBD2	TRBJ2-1	CASNDLAGEGDNEQFF	TGTGCCAGCAACGACTTAGCGGGAGAAGGCGACAATGAGCAGTTCTTC
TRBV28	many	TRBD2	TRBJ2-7	CASSLALAGDEQYF	TGTGCCAGCAGTTTGGCGCTAGCGGGAGACGAGCAGTACTTC
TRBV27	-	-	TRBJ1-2	CASSNRQAPHGYTF	TGTGCCAGCAGCAACCGACAGGCCCCCCATGGCTACACCTTC
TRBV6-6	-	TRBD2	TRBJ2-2	CASRSTGLVNTGELFF	TGTGCCAGCAGGTCCACGGGACTAGTGAACACCGGGGAGCTGTTTTTT
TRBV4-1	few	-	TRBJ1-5	CASSQDRTGAQPQHF	TGCGCCAGCAGCCAAGATAGAACAGGCGCTCAGCCCCAGCATTTT
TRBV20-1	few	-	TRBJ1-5	CSTINRAQGQPQHF	TGCAGTACAATAAACAGGGCGCAGGGTCAGCCCCAGCATTTT
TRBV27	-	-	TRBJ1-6	CASSTGPPSSYNSPLHF	TGTGCCAGCAGCACGGGACCGCCTAGCTCCTATAATTCACCCCTCCACTTT
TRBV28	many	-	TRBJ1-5	CASRQVSNQPQHF	TGTGCCAGTAGACAGGTTAGCAATCAGCCCCAGCATTTT
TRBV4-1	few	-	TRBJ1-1	CASSQVRQGPEAFF	TGCGCCAGCAGCCAAGTCCGCCAGGGACCTGAAGCTTTCTTT
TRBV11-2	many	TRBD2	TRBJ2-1	CASSGSLAGESYNEQFF	TGTGCCAGCAGCGGAAGTCTAGCGGGGGAATCCTACAATGAGCAGTTCTTC
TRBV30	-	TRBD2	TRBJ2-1	CAWVAPSGRGDEQFF	TGTGCCTGGGTGGCCCCTAGCGGGAGGGGAGATGAGCAGTTCTTC
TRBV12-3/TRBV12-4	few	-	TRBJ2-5	CASTERGEETQYF	TGTGCCAGCACCGAAAGGGGGGAAGAGACCCAGTACTTC
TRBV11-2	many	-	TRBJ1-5	CASSFGTNSNQPQHF	TGTGCCAGCAGCTTTGGGACCAATAGCAATCAGCCCCAGCATTTT
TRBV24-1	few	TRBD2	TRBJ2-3	CATSDSLAGGTDTQYF	TGTGCCACCAGTGATTCACTAGCGGGAGGCACAGATACGCAGTATTTT
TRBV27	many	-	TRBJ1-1	CASSLGAKTEAFF	TGTGCCAGCAGTTTGGGGGCTAAAACTGAAGCTTTCTTT
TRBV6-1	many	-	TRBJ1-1	CASSAPGHITEAFF	TGTGCCAGCAGTGCTCCCGGACACATCACTGAAGCTTTCTTT
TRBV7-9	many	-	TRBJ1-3	CASSLDGGNTIYF	TGTGCCAGCAGCTTAGACGGCGGAAACACCATATATTTT
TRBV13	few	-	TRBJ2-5	CASSVGPNLGETQYF	TGTGCCAGCAGCGTAGGACCCAACCTCGGAGAGACCCAGTACTTC
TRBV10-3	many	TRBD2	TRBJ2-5	CAISERLAGGQETQYF	TGTGCCATCAGTGAGCGACTAGCGGGGGGCCAAGAGACCCAGTACTTC
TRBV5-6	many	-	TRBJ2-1	CASSLEGIGPTYEQFF	TGTGCCAGCAGCTTGGAGGGGATAGGGCCGACATATGAGCAGTTCTTC
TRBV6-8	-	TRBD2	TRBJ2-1	CASSYGGSSNEQFF	TGTGCCAGCAGTTACGGCGGGAGCTCCAATGAGCAGTTCTTC
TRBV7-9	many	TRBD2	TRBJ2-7	CASSSPLAGGSTYEQYF	TGTGCCAGCAGCTCCCCCCTAGCGGGAGGGTCAACCTACGAGCAGTACTTC
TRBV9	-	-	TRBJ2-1	CASSVNPGMYNEQFF	TGTGCCAGCAGCGTGAACCCGGGAATGTACAATGAGCAGTTCTTC
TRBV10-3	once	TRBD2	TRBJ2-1	CAISESGGLAGHNEQFF	TGTGCCATCAGTGAGTCGGGGGGACTAGCGGGGCACAATGAGCAGTTCTTC
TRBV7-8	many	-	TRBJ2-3	CASSPRTFSSTDTQYF	TGTGCCAGCAGCCCCAGGACTTTTTCTAGCACAGATACGCAGTATTTT
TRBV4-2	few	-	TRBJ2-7	CASSQVSGQINYEQYF	TGTGCCAGCAGCCAAGTTTCTGGACAGATAAACTACGAGCAGTACTTC
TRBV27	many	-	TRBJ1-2	CASSFKGFYGYTF	TGTGCCAGCAGTTTTAAGGGATTCTATGGCTACACCTTC
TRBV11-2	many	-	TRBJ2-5	CASSPGHEQETQYF	TGTGCCAGCAGCCCTGGACACGAACAAGAGACCCAGTACTTC
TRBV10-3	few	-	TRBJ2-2	CAAGSSNTGELFF	TGTGCCGCCGGGAGCTCCAACACCGGGGAGCTGTTTTTT
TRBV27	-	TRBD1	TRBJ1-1	CASRQTGGAGTEAFF	TGTGCCAGCAGACAAACAGGGGGCGCAGGGACTGAAGCTTTCTTT
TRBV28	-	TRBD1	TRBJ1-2	CASSPPRGLSYGYTF	TGTGCCAGCAGTCCTCCCAGGGGGCTGAGCTATGGCTACACCTTC
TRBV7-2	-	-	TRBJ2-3	CASTPRKRDTQYF	TGTGCCAGCACCCCGAGGAAAAGGGATACGCAGTATTTT
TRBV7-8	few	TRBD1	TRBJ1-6	CASQDRAYNSPLHF	TGTGCCAGCCAGGACAGGGCGTATAATTCACCCCTCCACTTT
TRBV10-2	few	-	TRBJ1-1	CASSTLLRRLNTEAFF	TGCGCCAGCAGTACCCTCCTCAGAAGGCTGAACACTGAAGCTTTCTTT
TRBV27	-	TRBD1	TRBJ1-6	CASSDGTVYNSPLHF	TGTGCCAGCAGTGACGGGACAGTCTATAATTCACCCCTCCACTTT
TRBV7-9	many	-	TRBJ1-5	CASSSGGAGNQPQHF	TGTGCCAGCAGCTCGGGAGGTGCGGGGAATCAGCCCCAGCATTTT
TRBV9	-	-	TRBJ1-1	CASNLLGDTSIPMNTEAFF	TGTGCCAGCAATCTCCTAGGGGACACGAGCATACCCATGAACACTGAAGCTTTCTTT
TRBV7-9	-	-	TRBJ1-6	CASAQSVGPLHF	TGTGCCAGCGCCCAATCAGTCGGACCCCTCCACTTT